This is a list of T cell receptor beta chains from one sample in a study of cytomegalovirus exposure and HLA in healthy donors. Assay used: immunoSEQ multiplex PCR; TCRdb lists only in-frame clones, some missing. The sample contains 130,000 or so clones, 90% of which appear only once. The source material was PBMCs. All receptors come from a woman aged 25-40 years in good health and CMV-seropositive. Each CDR3 is given with its conserved first and last residue. D genes are given only for firm matches. Clone size is not always given. Where it is, it says once, few, many or a class for expanded clones.

cdr3_aa | cdr3_nt | d_call | v_call | clone_size | j_call
CASSLNPSGSTGELFF | TGTGCCAGCAGCTTAAATCCTAGCGGGAGCACCGGGGAGCTGTTTTTT | TRBD2 | TRBV7-3 | - | TRBJ2-2
CASSFNRDTGELFF | TGTGCCAGCAGTTTCAACAGGGATACCGGGGAGCTGTTTTTT | - | TRBV6-4 | once | TRBJ2-2
CASSSRGAGELFF | TGTGCCAGCAGTTCCAGGGGGGCCGGGGAGCTGTTTTTT | - | TRBV2 | - | TRBJ2-2
CASSLLSRSPYEQYF | TGTGCCAGCAGTTTATTGAGCCGGAGCCCGTACGAGCAGTACTTC | - | TRBV28 | - | TRBJ2-7
CASRSWTGTTGELFF | TGTGCCAGCAGGAGTTGGACAGGGACCACCGGGGAGCTGTTTTTT | TRBD1 | TRBV6-1 | - | TRBJ2-2
CSVDRGGTDTQYF | TGCAGCGTTGACAGGGGGGGCACAGATACGCAGTATTTT | - | TRBV29-1 | - | TRBJ2-3
CASSLLAGMEQFF | TGTGCCAGCAGCTTGCTAGCGGGGATGGAGCAGTTCTTC | TRBD2 | TRBV7-2 | - | TRBJ2-1
CASSFQQFYPGELFF | TGTGCCAGCAGTTTTCAACAGTTTTATCCCGGGGAGCTGTTTTTT | - | TRBV6-5 | - | TRBJ2-2
CASSGTGQETQYF | TGTGCCAGCAGTGGTACGGGACAAGAGACCCAGTACTTC | - | TRBV6-1 | once | TRBJ2-5
CATLTYSSGNTIYF | TGTGCCACCTTGACTTATTCCTCTGGAAACACCATATATTTT | - | TRBV6-1 | - | TRBJ1-3
CASSLWAGSYEQYF | TGTGCCAGCAGTTTGTGGGCGGGCTCCTACGAGCAGTACTTC | - | TRBV28 | - | TRBJ2-7
CASSESGQGQGGGEAFF | TGCGCCAGCAGTGAGTCGGGGCAGGGACAGGGCGGAGGTGAAGCTTTCTTT | TRBD1 | TRBV10-2 | - | TRBJ1-1
CASSYGQGAVEKLFF | TGTGCCAGCAGTTATGGGCAGGGGGCGGTTGAAAAACTGTTTTTT | TRBD1 | TRBV6-6 | - | TRBJ1-4
CASSNTGGLNTEAFF | TGTGCCAGCAGTAACACAGGGGGCCTGAACACTGAAGCTTTCTTT | TRBD1 | TRBV6-1 | - | TRBJ1-1
CASSLMGQAPYEQYF | TGTGCCAGCAGCTTAATGGGGCAGGCCCCCTACGAGCAGTACTTC | - | TRBV7-9 | - | TRBJ2-7
CASSGQGKDNQPQHF | TGTGCCAGCAGTGGACAGGGTAAGGACAATCAGCCCCAGCATTTT | TRBD1 | TRBV6-1 | once | TRBJ1-5
CASSFGGANTDTQYF | TGCGCCAGCAGCTTCGGGGGGGCGAACACAGATACGCAGTATTTT | TRBD2 | TRBV5-1 | - | TRBJ2-3
CASSLSVTYEQYF | TGTGCCAGCAGCTTATCCGTAACCTACGAGCAGTACTTC | - | TRBV7-9 | once | TRBJ2-7
CASSWGLSTDTQYF | TGTGCCAGCAGCTGGGGACTTAGCACAGATACGCAGTATTTT | - | TRBV9 | - | TRBJ2-3
CASSLPEGGETQYF | TGTGCCAGCAGCCTCCCGGAAGGAGGGGAGACCCAGTACTTC | - | TRBV11-2 | once | TRBJ2-5
CASSLPGQRGSYEQYF | TGTGCCAGCAGCCTCCCCGGACAGCGCGGATCCTACGAGCAGTACTTC | - | TRBV5-6 | - | TRBJ2-7
CASSFSGYYEQYF | TGTGCCAGCAGTTTTTCAGGGTACTACGAGCAGTACTTC | - | TRBV28 | - | TRBJ2-7
CASSLIPSGRTSGELFF | TGCGCCAGCAGCTTGATTCCTAGCGGGAGGACCTCCGGGGAGCTGTTTTTT | TRBD2 | TRBV5-1 | - | TRBJ2-2
CASSLDRIYNSPLHF | TGTGCCAGCTCATTGGACAGGATTTATAATTCACCCCTCCACTTT | TRBD1 | TRBV18 | - | TRBJ1-6